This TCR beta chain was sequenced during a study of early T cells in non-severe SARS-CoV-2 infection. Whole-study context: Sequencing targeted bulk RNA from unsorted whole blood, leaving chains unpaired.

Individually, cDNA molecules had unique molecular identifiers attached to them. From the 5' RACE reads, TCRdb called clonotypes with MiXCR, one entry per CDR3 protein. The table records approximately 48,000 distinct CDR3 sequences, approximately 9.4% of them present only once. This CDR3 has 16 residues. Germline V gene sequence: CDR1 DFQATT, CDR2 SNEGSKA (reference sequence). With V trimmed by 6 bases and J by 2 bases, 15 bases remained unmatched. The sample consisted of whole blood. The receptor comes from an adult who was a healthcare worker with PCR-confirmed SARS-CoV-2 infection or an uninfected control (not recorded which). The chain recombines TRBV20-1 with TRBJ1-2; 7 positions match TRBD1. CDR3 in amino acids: CSASEDRRSANYGYTF. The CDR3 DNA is TGCAGTGCCAGTGAGGACAGGCGGTCGGCCAACTATGGCTACACCTTC.